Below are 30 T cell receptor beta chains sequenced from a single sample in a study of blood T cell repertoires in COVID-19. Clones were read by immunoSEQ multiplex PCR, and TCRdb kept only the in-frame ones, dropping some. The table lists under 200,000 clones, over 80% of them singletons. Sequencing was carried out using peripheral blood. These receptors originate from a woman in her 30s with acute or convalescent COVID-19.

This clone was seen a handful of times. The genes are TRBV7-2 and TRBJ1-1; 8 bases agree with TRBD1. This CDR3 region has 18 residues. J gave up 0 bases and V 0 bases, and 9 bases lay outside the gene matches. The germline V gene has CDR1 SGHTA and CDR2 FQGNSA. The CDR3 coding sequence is TGTGCCAGCAGCTTAGCGGGGACAGGAAGTCTCATGAACACTGAAGCTTTCTTT. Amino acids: CASSLAGTGSLMNTEAFF.

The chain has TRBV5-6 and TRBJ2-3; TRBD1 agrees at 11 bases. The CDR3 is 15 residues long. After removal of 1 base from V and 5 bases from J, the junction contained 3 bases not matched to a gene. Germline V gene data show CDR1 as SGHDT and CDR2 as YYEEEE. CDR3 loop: CASSLSGTGGDTQYF. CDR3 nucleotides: TGTGCCAGCAGCTTGTCCGGGACAGGGGGAGATACGCAGTATTTT.

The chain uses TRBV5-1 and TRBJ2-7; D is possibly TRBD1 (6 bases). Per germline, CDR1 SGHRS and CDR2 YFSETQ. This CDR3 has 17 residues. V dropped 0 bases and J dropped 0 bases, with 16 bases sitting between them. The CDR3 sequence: CASSLGPGAASSYEQYF. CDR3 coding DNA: TGCGCCAGCAGCTTGGGTCCAGGGGCCGCAAGCTCCTACGAGCAGTACTTC. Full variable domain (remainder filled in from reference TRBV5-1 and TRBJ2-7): KAGVTQTPRYLIKTRGQQVTLSCSPISGHRSVSWYQQTPGQGLQFLFEYFSETQRNKGNFPGRFSGRQFSNSRSEMNVSTLELGDSALYLCASSLGPGAASSYEQYFGPGTRLTVT.

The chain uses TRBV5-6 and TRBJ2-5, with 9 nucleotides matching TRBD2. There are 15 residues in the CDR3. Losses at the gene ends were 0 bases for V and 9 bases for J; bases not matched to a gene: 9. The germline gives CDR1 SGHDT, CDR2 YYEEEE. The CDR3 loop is CASSLEGTSLGPQYF. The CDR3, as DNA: TGTGCCAGCAGCTTGGAAGGGACTAGCCTAGGGCCCCAGTACTTC.

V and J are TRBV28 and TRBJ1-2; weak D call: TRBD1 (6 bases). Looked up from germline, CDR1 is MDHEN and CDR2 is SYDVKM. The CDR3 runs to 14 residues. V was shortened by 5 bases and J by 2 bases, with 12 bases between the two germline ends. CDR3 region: CASSRQEINYGYTF. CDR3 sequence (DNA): TGTGCCAGCAGTAGACAGGAAATCAACTATGGCTACACCTTC.

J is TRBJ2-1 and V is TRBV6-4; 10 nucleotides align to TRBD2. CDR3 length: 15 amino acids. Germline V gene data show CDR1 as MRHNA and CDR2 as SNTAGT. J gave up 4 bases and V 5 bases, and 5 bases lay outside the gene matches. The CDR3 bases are TGTGCCAGCAGTACCGGGACTAGCGATTACAATGAGCAGTTCTTC. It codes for CASSTGTSDYNEQFF.

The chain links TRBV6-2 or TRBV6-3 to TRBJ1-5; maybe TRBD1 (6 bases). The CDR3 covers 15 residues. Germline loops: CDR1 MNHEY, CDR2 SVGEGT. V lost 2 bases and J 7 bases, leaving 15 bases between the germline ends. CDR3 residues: CASSYPGGEGQPQHF. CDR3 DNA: TGTGCCAGCAGTTACCCGGGGGGCGAGGGCCAGCCCCAGCATTTT.

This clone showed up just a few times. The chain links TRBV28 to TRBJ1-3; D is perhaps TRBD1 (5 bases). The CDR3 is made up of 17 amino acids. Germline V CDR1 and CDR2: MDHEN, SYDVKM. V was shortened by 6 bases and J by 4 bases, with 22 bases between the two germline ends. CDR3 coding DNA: TGTGCCAGCAGACCGGGGGGGGGTTCTACCGGCGGAAACACCATATATTTT. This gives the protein CASRPGGGSTGGNTIYF. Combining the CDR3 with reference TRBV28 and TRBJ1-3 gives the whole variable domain DVKVTQSSRYLVKRTGEKVFLECVQDMDHENMFWYRQDPGLGLRLIYFSYDVKMKEKGDIPEGYSVSREKKERFSLILESASTNQTSMYLCASRPGGGSTGGNTIYFGEGSWLTVV.

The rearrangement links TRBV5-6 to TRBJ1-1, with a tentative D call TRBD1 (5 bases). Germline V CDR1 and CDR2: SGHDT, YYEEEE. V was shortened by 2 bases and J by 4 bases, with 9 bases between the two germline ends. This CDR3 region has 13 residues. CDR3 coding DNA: TGTGCCAGCAGCTTTTCCGGGGGCACTGAAGCTTTCTTT. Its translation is CASSFSGGTEAFF.

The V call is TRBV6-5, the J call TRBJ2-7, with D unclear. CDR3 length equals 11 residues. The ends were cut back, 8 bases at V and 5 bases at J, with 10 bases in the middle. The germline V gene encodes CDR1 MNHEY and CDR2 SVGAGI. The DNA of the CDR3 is TGTGCCAGCGGGCTCAGCCACGAGCAGTACTTC. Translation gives CASGLSHEQYF.

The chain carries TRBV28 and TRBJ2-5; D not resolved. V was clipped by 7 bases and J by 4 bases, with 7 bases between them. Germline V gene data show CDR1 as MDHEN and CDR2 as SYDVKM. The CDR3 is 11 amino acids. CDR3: CASNSGETQYF. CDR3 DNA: TGTGCCAGCAATTCGGGAGAGACCCAGTACTTC.

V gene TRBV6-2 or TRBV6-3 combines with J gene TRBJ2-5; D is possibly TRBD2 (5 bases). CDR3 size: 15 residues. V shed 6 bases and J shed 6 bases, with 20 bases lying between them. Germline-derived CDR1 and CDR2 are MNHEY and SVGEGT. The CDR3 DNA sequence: TGTGCCAGCAGGCCTCTTATAGTACGGGAAAAGACCCAGTACTTC. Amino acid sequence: CASRPLIVREKTQYF.

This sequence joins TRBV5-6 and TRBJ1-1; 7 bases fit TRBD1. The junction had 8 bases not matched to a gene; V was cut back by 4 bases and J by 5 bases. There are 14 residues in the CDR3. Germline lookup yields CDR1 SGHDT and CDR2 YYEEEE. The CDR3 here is CASSAQGQRTEAFF. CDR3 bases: TGTGCCAGCAGCGCACAGGGGCAGAGGACTGAAGCTTTCTTT. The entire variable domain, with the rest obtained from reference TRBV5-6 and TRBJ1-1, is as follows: DAGVTQSPTHLIKTRGQQVTLRCSPKSGHDTVSWYQQALGQGPQFIFQYYEEEERQRGNFPDRFSGHQFPNYSSELNVNALLLGDSALYLCASSAQGQRTEAFFGQGTRLTVV.

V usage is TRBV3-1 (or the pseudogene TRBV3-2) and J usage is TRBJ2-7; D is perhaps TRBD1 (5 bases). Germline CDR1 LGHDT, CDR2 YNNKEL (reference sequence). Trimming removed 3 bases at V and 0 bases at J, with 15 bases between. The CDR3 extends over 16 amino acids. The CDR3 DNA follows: TGTGCCAGCAGCCAGCAAGGTATGGGGCCCTCCTACGAGCAGTACTTC. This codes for CASSQQGMGPSYEQYF.

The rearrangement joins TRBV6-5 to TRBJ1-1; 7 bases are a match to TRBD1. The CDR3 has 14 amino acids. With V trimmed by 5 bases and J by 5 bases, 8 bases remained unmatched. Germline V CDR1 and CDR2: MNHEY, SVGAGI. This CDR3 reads CASSSRQGLTEAFF. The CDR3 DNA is TGTGCCAGCAGTAGCAGACAGGGTTTGACTGAAGCTTTCTTT.

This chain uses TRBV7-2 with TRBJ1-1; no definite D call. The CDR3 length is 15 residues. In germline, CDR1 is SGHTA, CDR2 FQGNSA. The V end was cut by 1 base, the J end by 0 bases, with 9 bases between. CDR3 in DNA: TGTGCCAGCAGCTTAGGAGGGAGGGTGAACACTGAAGCTTTCTTT. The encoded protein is CASSLGGRVNTEAFF.

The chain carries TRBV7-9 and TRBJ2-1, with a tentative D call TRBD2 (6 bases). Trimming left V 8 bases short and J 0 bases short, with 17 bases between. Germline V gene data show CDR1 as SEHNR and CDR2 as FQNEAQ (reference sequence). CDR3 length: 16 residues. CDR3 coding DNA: TGTGCCAGCTCCCTCCCAGCGGGCTTCTCCTACAATGAGCAGTTCTTC. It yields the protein CASSLPAGFSYNEQFF.

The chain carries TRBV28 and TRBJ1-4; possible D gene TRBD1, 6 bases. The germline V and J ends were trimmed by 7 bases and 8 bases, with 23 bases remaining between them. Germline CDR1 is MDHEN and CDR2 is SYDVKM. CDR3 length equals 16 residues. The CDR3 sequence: CASTSGGRMDGEKLFF. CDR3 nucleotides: TGTGCCAGCACCTCGGGGGGGCGCATGGACGGGGAAAAACTGTTTTTT.

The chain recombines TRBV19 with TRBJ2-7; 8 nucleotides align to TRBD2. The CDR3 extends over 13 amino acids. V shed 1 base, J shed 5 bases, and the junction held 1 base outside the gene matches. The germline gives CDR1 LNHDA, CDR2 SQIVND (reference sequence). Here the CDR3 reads CASSIAGGNEQYF. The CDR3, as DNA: TGTGCCAGTAGTATAGCGGGAGGGAACGAGCAGTACTTC.

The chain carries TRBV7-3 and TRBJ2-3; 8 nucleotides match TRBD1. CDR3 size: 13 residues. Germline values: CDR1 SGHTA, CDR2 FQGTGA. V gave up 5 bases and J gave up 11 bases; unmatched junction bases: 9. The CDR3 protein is CASSDIRTGRQYF. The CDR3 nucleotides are TGTGCCAGCAGCGACATACGGACAGGGCGGCAGTATTTT.

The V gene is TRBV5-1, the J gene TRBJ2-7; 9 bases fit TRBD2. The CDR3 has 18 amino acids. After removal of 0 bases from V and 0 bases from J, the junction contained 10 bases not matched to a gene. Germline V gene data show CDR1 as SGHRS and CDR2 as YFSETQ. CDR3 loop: CASSLEASGTRSSYEQYF. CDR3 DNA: TGCGCCAGCAGCTTGGAGGCTAGCGGGACAAGGAGCTCCTACGAGCAGTACTTC. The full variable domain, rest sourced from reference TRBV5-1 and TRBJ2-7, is KAGVTQTPRYLIKTRGQQVTLSCSPISGHRSVSWYQQTPGQGLQFLFEYFSETQRNKGNFPGRFSGRQFSNSRSEMNVSTLELGDSALYLCASSLEASGTRSSYEQYFGPGTRLTVT.

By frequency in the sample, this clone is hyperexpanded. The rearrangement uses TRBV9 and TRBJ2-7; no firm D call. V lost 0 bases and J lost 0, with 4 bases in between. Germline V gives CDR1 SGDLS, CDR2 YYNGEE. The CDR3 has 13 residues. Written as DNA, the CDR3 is TGTGCCAGCAGCGTAGCGAGCTCCTACGAGCAGTACTTC. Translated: CASSVASSYEQYF. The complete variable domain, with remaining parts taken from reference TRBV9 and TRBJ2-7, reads DSGVTQTPKHLITATGQRVTLRCSPRSGDLSVYWYQQSLDQGLQFLIQYYNGEERAKGNILERFSAQQFPDLHSELNLSSLELGDSALYFCASSVASSYEQYFGPGTRLTVT.

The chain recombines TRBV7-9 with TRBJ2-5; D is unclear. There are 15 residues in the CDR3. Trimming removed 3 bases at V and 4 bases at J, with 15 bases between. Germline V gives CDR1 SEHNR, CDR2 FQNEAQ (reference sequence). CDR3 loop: CASSLAVSHGETQYF. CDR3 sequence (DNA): TGTGCCAGCAGCTTGGCCGTTAGCCATGGAGAGACCCAGTACTTC.

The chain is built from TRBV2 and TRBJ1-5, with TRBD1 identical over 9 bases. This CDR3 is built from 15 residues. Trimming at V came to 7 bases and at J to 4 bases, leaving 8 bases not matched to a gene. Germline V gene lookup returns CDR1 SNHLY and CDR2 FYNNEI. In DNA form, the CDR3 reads TGTGCCAGCAAAGAGGACAGGGGTTCGAATCAGCCCCAGCATTTT. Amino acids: CASKEDRGSNQPQHF. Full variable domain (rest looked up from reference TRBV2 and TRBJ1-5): EPEVTQTPSHQVTQMGQEVILRCVPISNHLYFYWYRQILGQKVEFLVSFYNNEISEKSEIFDDQFSVERPDGSNFTLKIRSTKLEDSAMYFCASKEDRGSNQPQHFGDGTRLSIL.

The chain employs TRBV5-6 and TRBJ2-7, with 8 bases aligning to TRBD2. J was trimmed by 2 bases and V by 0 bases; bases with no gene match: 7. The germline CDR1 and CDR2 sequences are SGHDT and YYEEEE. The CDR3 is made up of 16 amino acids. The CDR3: CASSLVSAGGAYEQYF. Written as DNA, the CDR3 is TGTGCCAGCAGCTTGGTTTCGGCGGGAGGCGCCTACGAGCAGTACTTC.

CDR3 amino acids: CASSLIGVAGEQFF. The CDR3 DNA is TGTGCCAGCAGCTTAATTGGAGTAGCGGGGGAGCAGTTCTTC. The rearrangement joins TRBV7-3 to TRBJ2-1, with 8 nucleotides matching TRBD2. Germline V gives CDR1 SGHTA, CDR2 FQGTGA. This CDR3 is 14 amino acids long. Trimming cost V 1 base and J 10 bases; bases outside gene matches: 6.

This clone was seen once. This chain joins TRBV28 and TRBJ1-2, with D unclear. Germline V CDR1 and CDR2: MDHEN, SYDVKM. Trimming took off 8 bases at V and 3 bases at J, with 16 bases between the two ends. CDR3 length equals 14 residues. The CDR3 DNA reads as TGTGCCAGCCACAGCGGCAGATCAGACTATGGCTACACCTTC. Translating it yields CASHSGRSDYGYTF.

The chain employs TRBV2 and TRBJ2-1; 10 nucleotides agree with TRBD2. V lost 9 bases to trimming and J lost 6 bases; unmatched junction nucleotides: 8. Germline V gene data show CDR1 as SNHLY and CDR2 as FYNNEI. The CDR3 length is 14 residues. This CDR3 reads CASTGTSVGNEQFF. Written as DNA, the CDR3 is TGTGCCAGTACCGGGACTAGCGTTGGCAATGAGCAGTTCTTC.

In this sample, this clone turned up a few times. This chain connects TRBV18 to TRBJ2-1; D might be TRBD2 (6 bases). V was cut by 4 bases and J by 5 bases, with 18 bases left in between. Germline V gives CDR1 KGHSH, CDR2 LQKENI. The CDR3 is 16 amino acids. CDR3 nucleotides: TGTGCCAGCTCACGACTAGGATTATTTAAAGACAATGAGCAGTTCTTC. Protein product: CASSRLGLFKDNEQFF.

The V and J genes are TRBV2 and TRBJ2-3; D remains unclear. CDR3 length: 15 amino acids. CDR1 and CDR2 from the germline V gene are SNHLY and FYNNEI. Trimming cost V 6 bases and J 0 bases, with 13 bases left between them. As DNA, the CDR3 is TGTGCCAGCAGAGCCTTGAGTCCTAGCACAGATACGCAGTATTTT. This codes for CASRALSPSTDTQYF.